This TCR beta chain appears in the sequencing data of a study of cytomegalovirus exposure and HLA in healthy donors. Points from the study as a whole: Later, an analysis found that TCR clusters from the first cohort tended to co-occur in the approximately 130 validation repertoires. Reportedly, diagnosis of cytomegalovirus status by the classifier showed high specificity and sensitivity. Whilst most TCR sequences proved rare, a subset of public TCRs occurred across many donors. The authors enumerated over 150 TCR beta chains as linked to cytomegalovirus.

A word on this clone: Its specificity is not known.

The assay was immunoSEQ multiplex PCR, and TCRdb's table has in-frame clones only and misses some. Seen here are 130,000 to 150,000 clones, almost 90% observed once, and the top ten hold 7% to 9%. This CDR3 region has 12 residues. CDR1 is SQVTM, CDR2 ANQGSEA, per germline. Trimming shortened V by 6 bases and J by 3 bases, and 12 bases separated the two germline ends. This receptor was obtained from a woman aged 18-35 years in good health and CMV-seropositive. The chain uses TRBV29-1 and TRBJ2-7; D is perhaps TRBD1 (5 bases). Sequenced input: PBMCs. CDR3 region: CSVDDGHYEQYF. CDR3 sequence (DNA): TGCAGCGTCGACGATGGACACTACGAGCAGTACTTC.